The source of this T cell receptor (beta chain) is a study of control samples from healthy donors and cancer patients (dated by TCRdb to about 2020). From the germline V gene, CDR1 is KGHSY and CDR2 is FQNENV. Counted from cysteine to phenylalanine, this CDR3 has 15 amino acids. Left in the record is the CDR3 DNA by itself, 45 bases read in frame from the first base. Cut back by 2 bases and 6 bases, the V and J ends lie 14 bases apart. A word on this clone: Its antigen remains unidentified. No base-level quality is on record; no much larger clone is a single base apart.

The library relied on the immunoSEQ multiplex PCR assay. What TCRdb holds here is the immuneACCESS table cut down to in-frame rearrangements. Part of the clones is not present; checked against another copy, under half of the missing clones reflect an unresolved V gene, and the others are unexplained. This sample has roughly 370,000 clones in its table, and approximately 92% of those were observed once. The ten largest clones take up 5.5% to 8% of the sample. Sequencing was performed on PBMCs. The chain is made from TRBV16 and TRBJ2-1; the D region possibly corresponds to TRBD2 (7 bases align). The clonotype was recovered from a man between 35 and 55 years old with head and neck cancer. The CDR3: CASSQRGGGTNEQFF. DNA sequence: TGTGCCAGCAGCCAACGGGGCGGGGGCACCAATGAGCAGTTCTTC.